The 14 T cell receptor beta chains below were found in one sample sequenced in a study of blood T cell repertoires in COVID-19. The data were produced by immunoSEQ multiplex PCR, yet TCRdb's version contains in-frame clones alone and is incomplete. This sample has around 29,000 clones; approximately 83% occur once, and the top ten carry approximately 16%. Sequencing was done on a sample of peripheral blood. The receptor source for this set is a woman in her fifties or sixties with active COVID-19.

The rearrangement uses TRBV19 and TRBJ2-2, with no clear D. Trimming left V 2 bases short and J 4 bases short, with 8 bases between. The CDR3 contains 14 residues. Germline CDR1 and CDR2: LNHDA and SQIVND (reference sequence). In nucleotides, the CDR3 is TGTGCCAGTAGTATATCACATTCCACCGGGGAGCTGTTTTTT. The encoded protein is CASSISHSTGELFF. The variable domain in full, completed from reference TRBV19 and TRBJ2-2, reads DGGITQSPKYLFRKEGQNVTLSCEQNLNHDAMYWYRQDPGQGLRLIYYSQIVNDFQKGDIAEGYSVSREKKESFPLTVTSAQKNPTAFYLCASSISHSTGELFFGEGSRLTVL.

The genes are TRBV7-2 and TRBJ2-7, with TRBD1 identical over 9 bases. With V trimmed by 1 base and J by 3 bases, 7 bases remained unmatched. The CDR3 has 16 amino acids. The germline V gene encodes CDR1 SGHTA and CDR2 FQGNSA. For the CDR3, the DNA is TGTGCCAGCAGCTTAGGGTCGACAGGGGGTGGCTACGAGCAGTACTTC. This codes for CASSLGSTGGGYEQYF. The entire variable domain, with the rest obtained from reference TRBV7-2 and TRBJ2-7, is as follows: GAGVSQSPSNKVTEKGKDVELRCDPISGHTALYWYRQSLGQGLEFLIYFQGNSAPDKSGLPSDRFSAERTGGSVSTLTIQRTQQEDSAVYLCASSLGSTGGGYEQYFGPGTRLTVT.

The chain carries TRBV15 and TRBJ1-2; 7 bases map to TRBD1. The CDR3 runs to 13 residues. V was pared by 9 bases and J by 0 bases, with 4 bases of the junction left unmatched. Germline CDR1 reads LNHNV; CDR2 reads YYDKDF (reference sequence). The CDR3 sequence: CATADRTNYGYTF. In DNA form, the CDR3 reads TGTGCCACAGCGGACAGGACTAACTATGGCTACACCTTC.

DNA of the CDR3: TGTGCCAGCAGCCGGGGGGCCACAGATACGCAGTATTTT. It yields the protein CASSRGATDTQYF. V is TRBV7-3 and J is TRBJ2-3, with D possibly matching TRBD2 (7 bases). Germline loops: CDR1 SGHTA, CDR2 FQGTGA. This CDR3 region has 13 residues. The ends were cut back, 5 bases at V and 2 bases at J, with 8 bases in the middle.

The chain is built from TRBV15 and TRBJ1-4; D is ambiguous. From germline, CDR1 is LNHNV and CDR2 YYDKDF (reference sequence). The CDR3 is made up of 15 amino acids. With 5 bases removed from V and 8 bases from J, the gap between germline ends came to 18 bases. The CDR3 loop is CATSPPPGLGEKLFF. The CDR3 region has the DNA TGTGCCACCAGCCCCCCTCCGGGGTTGGGGGAAAAACTGTTTTTT.

CDR3 sequence reads: CASSFGSGRPQETQYF. CDR3 DNA: TGCGCCAGCAGCTTTGGTAGCGGGAGGCCCCAAGAGACCCAGTACTTC. This chain joins TRBV5-1 and TRBJ2-5; 10 bases are shared with TRBD2. With 2 bases clipped from V and 1 base from J, the junction kept 5 bases outside the gene matches. The CDR3 has 16 amino acids. Germline CDR1 reads SGHRS; CDR2 reads YFSETQ.

The CDR3 DNA sequence: TGCGCCAGCAGCCGTAGGACAGAGGGGACCCAGTACTTC. It specifies CASSRRTEGTQYF. The chain has TRBV5-1 and TRBJ2-5, with D possibly matching TRBD1 (6 bases). Trimming shortened V by 4 bases and J by 7 bases, and 14 bases separated the two germline ends. CDR1 and CDR2 (germline): SGHRS, YFSETQ. There are 13 residues in the CDR3.

The chain recombines TRBV7-6 with TRBJ1-3; 9 positions agree with TRBD1. V shed 1 base and J 4 bases; nucleotides not matched to a gene: 11. This CDR3 has 18 amino acids. In germline, CDR1 is SGHVS, CDR2 FNYEAQ. CDR3 in amino acids: CASSLGPLPGQGGNTIYF. CDR3 DNA: TGTGCCAGCAGCTTAGGACCACTCCCGGGACAGGGAGGAAACACCATATATTTT.

The chain couples TRBV18 to TRBJ2-5; D ambiguous. V lost 1 base and J lost 0, with 6 bases in between. The CDR3 totals 14 residues. The germline V gene has CDR1 KGHSH and CDR2 LQKENI. The CDR3 region has the DNA TGTGCCAGCTCACCACTAGCCAACCAAGAGACCCAGTACTTC. It yields the protein CASSPLANQETQYF.

The chain links TRBV5-1 to TRBJ2-5, with D perhaps matching TRBD2 (6 bases). CDR1 SGHRS and CDR2 YFSETQ come from the germline V gene. The ends were cut back, 2 bases at V and 5 bases at J, with 13 bases in the middle. The CDR3 consists of 14 residues. CDR3 in amino acids: CASSFGGTLETQYF. The CDR3 nucleotides read TGCGCCAGCAGCTTTGGGGGGACCTTGGAGACCCAGTACTTC.

In this sample, this clone turned up a few times. The chain's CDR3 is CASSEALGGTNEKLFF. DNA of the CDR3: TGTGCCAGCAGTGAAGCGCTGGGGGGGACTAATGAAAAACTGTTTTTT. The rearrangement joins TRBV2 to TRBJ1-4, with D perhaps matching TRBD1 (5 bases). V was shortened by 0 bases and J by 2 bases, with 10 bases between the two germline ends. CDR1 is SNHLY, CDR2 FYNNEI, per germline. The CDR3 loop spans 16 amino acids.

The chain links TRBV7-6 to TRBJ2-2; TRBD1 aligns across 9 bases. Germline V gene data show CDR1 as SGHVS and CDR2 as FNYEAQ. The CDR3 covers 15 residues. V dropped 5 bases and J dropped 8; count of bases not matched to a gene: 9. CDR3 nucleotide sequence: TGTGCCAGCAGCCCTAAACAGGGGGCATCTGGGGAGCTGTTTTTT. It yields the protein CASSPKQGASGELFF.

The chain couples TRBV15 to TRBJ2-6; no definite D call. Trimming left V 2 bases short and J 0 bases short, with 8 bases between. CDR3 size: 16 residues. Germline V CDR1 and CDR2: LNHNV, YYDKDF (reference sequence). Here the CDR3 reads CATSRNKRSGANVLTF. For the CDR3, the DNA is TGTGCCACCAGCAGAAATAAGCGCTCTGGGGCCAACGTCCTGACTTTC. Combining the CDR3 with reference TRBV15 and TRBJ2-6 gives the whole variable domain DAMVIQNPRYQVTQFGKPVTLSCSQTLNHNVMYWYQQKSSQAPKLLFHYYDKDFNNEADTPDNFQSRRPNTSFCFLDIRSPGLGDTAMYLCATSRNKRSGANVLTFGAGSRLTVL.

This sequence joins TRBV19 and TRBJ2-3; 8 nucleotides agree with TRBD1. V was clipped by 0 bases and J by 3 bases; unmatched bases: 5. The CDR3 loop spans 16 amino acids. Germline assignment: CDR1 LNHDA and CDR2 SQIVND (reference sequence). The CDR3 sequence: CASSIDRQGTTDTQYF. The CDR3 DNA follows: TGTGCCAGTAGTATAGACAGACAGGGGACAACAGATACGCAGTATTTT. The entire variable domain, with the rest obtained from reference TRBV19 and TRBJ2-3, is as follows: DGGITQSPKYLFRKEGQNVTLSCEQNLNHDAMYWYRQDPGQGLRLIYYSQIVNDFQKGDIAEGYSVSREKKESFPLTVTSAQKNPTAFYLCASSIDRQGTTDTQYFGPGTRLTVL.